This T cell receptor beta chain was recovered during a study of patients and donors after allogeneic stem cell transplantation. V lost 10 bases and J 1 base, leaving 17 bases between the germline ends. The germline V gene encodes CDR1 LNHDA and CDR2 SQIVND (reference sequence). The CDR3 length is 15 residues. This clonotype has at least ten counts. TCRdb fed the RT-PCR reads into MiXCR, producing one record per CDR3 protein. The sample lists some 230,000 distinct CDR3 sequences; 13% to 15% were seen once. V and J are TRBV19 and TRBJ2-4; D may be TRBD1 or TRBD2 (5 bases each). The sequence was obtained from a human donor who was either an allogeneic HSCT recipient or a stem cell or donor lymphocyte infusion donor (not recorded which). It is not recorded whose cells these are; they may come from a transplant donor. The sample taken for sequencing was blood, either unsorted or a sorted T cell fraction (not recorded which). CDR3 region: CATWDRSGAKNIQYF. As DNA, the CDR3 is TGTGCCACCTGGGACCGGTCAGGGGCCAAAAACATTCAGTACTTC. Filled out from reference TRBV19 and TRBJ2-4, the complete variable domain reads DGGITQSPKYLFRKEGQNVTLSCEQNLNHDAMYWYRQDPGQGLRLIYYSQIVNDFQKGDIAEGYSVSREKKESFPLTVTSAQKNPTAFYLCATWDRSGAKNIQYFGAGTRLSVL.